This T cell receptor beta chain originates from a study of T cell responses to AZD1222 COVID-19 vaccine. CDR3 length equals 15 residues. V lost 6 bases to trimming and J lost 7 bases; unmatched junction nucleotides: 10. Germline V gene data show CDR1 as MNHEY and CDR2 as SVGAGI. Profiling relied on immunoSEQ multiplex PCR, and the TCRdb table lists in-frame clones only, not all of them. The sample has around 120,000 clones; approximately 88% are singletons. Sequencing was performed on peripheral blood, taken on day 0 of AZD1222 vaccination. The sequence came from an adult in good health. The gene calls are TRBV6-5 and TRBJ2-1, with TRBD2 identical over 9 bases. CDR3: CASSRGGAGGNEQFF. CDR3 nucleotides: TGTGCCAGCAGCCGCGGGGGGGCAGGGGGGAATGAGCAGTTCTTC.